The rows below give T cell receptor beta chains drawn from one sample of a study of T-cell memory formation after mild COVID-19. TCRdb analysed the 5' RACE reads with MiXCR anew, one entry per CDR3 protein. Counted here are under 150,000 distinct CDR3 sequences, roughly 20% occurring once; the ten biggest clones make up about 42%. The material sequenced was PBMCs or a T cell subset sorted from them (not recorded which). All receptors come from a man aged 18 to 29 who had mild COVID-19 (a few samples of this study predate the infection). Cell type and time point are not known. CDR3s include the opening cysteine and the closing phenylalanine or tryptophan.

V: TRBV4-1; CDR3: CASSQGEGNNQPQHF
V: TRBV7-9; CDR3: CASSLDWGPEAFF
V: TRBV4-1; CDR3: CASSQEADLNYGYTF
V: TRBV5-1; CDR3: CASSPDRGRYEQYF
V: TRBV6-2/TRBV6-3; CDR3: CASSSLAGLNTGELFF
V: TRBV5-5; CDR3: CASSLALGQGNQPQHF
V: TRBV12-3/TRBV12-4; CDR3: CASRPTGQWDQPQHF
V: TRBV6-4; CDR3: CASSLQRGAYEQYF
V: TRBV30; CDR3: CAWSHRGEESTKNIQYF
V: TRBV7-2; CDR3: CASSPGAFF
V: TRBV7-6; CDR3: CASSLRTGDTEAFF
V: TRBV29-1; CDR3: CSPMTGEQYF
V: TRBV5-1; CDR3: CASSLAGRLNQPQHF
V: TRBV6-2/TRBV6-3; CDR3: CASSPRPLGQGAKYF
V: TRBV7-7; CDR3: CASSLTPGGPQETQYF
V: TRBV12-3/TRBV12-4; CDR3: CASTIARGHDTGELFF
V: TRBV7-8; CDR3: CASSYPGSHNEQFF
V: TRBV27; CDR3: CASGSRGVLYNSPLHF
V: TRBV18; CDR3: CASSPLGGLYEQYF
V: TRBV19; CDR3: CASSIPNTEAFF
V: TRBV10-3; CDR3: CAIRGVNTGELFF
V: TRBV7-9; CDR3: CASSSRDTLAYEQYF
V: TRBV4-3; CDR3: CASSQGTGKSQPQHF
V: TRBV9; CDR3: CASSVGGAADTQYF
V: TRBV3-1; CDR3: CASSQLQETQYF
V: TRBV6-5; CDR3: CASSYSGGRYTF
V: TRBV7-2; CDR3: CASSAGTQRRDEQFF
V: TRBV4-2; CDR3: CASSQEKGQFYEQYF
V: TRBV23-1; CDR3: CASSQWAAPNEKLFF
V: TRBV4-1; CDR3: CASSHLQGAGDTQYF
V: TRBV6-2/TRBV6-3; CDR3: CASSSSLAGGADTQYF
V: TRBV14; CDR3: CASSYGPRVLVTDTQYF
V: TRBV15; CDR3: CATSRERGGRETQYF
V: TRBV12-3/TRBV12-4; CDR3: CASSQGHFKNIQYF
V: TRBV10-2; CDR3: CASSPTSGRGEQFF
V: TRBV7-2; CDR3: CASSLRWQGLWPLHF
V: TRBV7-8; CDR3: CASSSRTDEAFF
V: TRBV6-5; CDR3: CASQAITGFKETQYF
V: TRBV12-3/TRBV12-4; CDR3: CASSWGSPPPYEQYF
V: TRBV5-5; CDR3: CASSFLILTGLAKNIQYF
V: TRBV27; CDR3: CASSSGASSGGELFF
V: TRBV27; CDR3: CASKWTSGGWDTQYF
V: TRBV10-3; CDR3: CAISAFVGGSSTDTQYF
V: TRBV20-1; CDR3: CSARGTGNTEAFF
V: TRBV4-2; CDR3: CASSQVEPLSGDTQYF
V: TRBV29-1; CDR3: CSVLESSYNEQFF
V: TRBV7-3; CDR3: CASSARDRGAGTEAFF
V: TRBV24-1; CDR3: CATSAGGADQPQHF
V: TRBV15; CDR3: CATSKNRGPRDEQFF
V: TRBV5-1; CDR3: CASSSAGQWSETQYF